One and the same sample provided the 21 T cell receptor beta chains below, sequenced in a study of T cell repertoires in cytomegalovirus infection. TCRdb passed the reads through MiXCR, listing each CDR3 protein once. The data show around 540,000 distinct CDR3 sequences, roughly a third seen once. No antigen has been assigned to these receptors. Sample: cultured PBMCs, taken from culture after CMV antigen stimulation. Receptors originate from a human donor in good health (CMV status not recorded). Some clones in this sample may be carry-over from other donors' samples.

In this sample, this clonotype turned up a few times. The J gene is TRBJ2-5, the V gene TRBV7-2, with a tentative D call TRBD1 (5 bases). CDR1 is SGHTA and CDR2 is FQGNSA in the germline V gene. V was trimmed by 5 bases and J by 5 bases, leaving 15 bases between them. The CDR3 loop spans 14 amino acids. The chain's CDR3 is CASSLRQSGETQYF. CDR3 coding DNA: TGTGCCAGCAGCCTGAGACAGTCTGGCGAGACCCAGTACTTC. Full variable domain (remainder filled in from reference TRBV7-2 and TRBJ2-5): GAGVSQSPSNKVTEKGKDVELRCDPISGHTALYWYRQSLGQGLEFLIYFQGNSAPDKSGLPSDRFSAERTGGSVSTLTIQRTQQEDSAVYLCASSLRQSGETQYFGPGTRLLVL.

The rearrangement uses TRBV12-3 or TRBV12-4 and TRBJ2-5, with 8 bases matching TRBD1. Trimming at V came to 1 base and at J to 3 bases, leaving 10 bases not matched to a gene. CDR3 length: 17 residues. CDR3 in amino acids: CASSLVGYGQGKETQYF. CDR3 coding DNA: TGTGCCAGCAGTTTAGTCGGTTACGGACAGGGTAAAGAGACCCAGTACTTC.

This clonotype was counted between two and nine times. The chain uses TRBV19 and TRBJ1-1, with a possible D match to TRBD1 (5 bases). V was pared by 5 bases and J by 3 bases, with 13 bases between. The CDR3 consists of 14 residues. Germline V gene lookup returns CDR1 LNHDA and CDR2 SQIVND (reference sequence). For the CDR3, the DNA is TGTGCCAGTAGTTGGGGGTCTTCCTACACTGAAGCTTTCTTT. Protein: CASSWGSSYTEAFF.

The gene calls are TRBV7-8 and TRBJ2-1; D remains unclear. V was clipped by 2 bases and J by 8 bases, with 19 bases between them. The germline V gene has CDR1 SGHVS and CDR2 FQNEAQ. This CDR3 has 16 residues. CDR3 in DNA: TGTGCCAGCAGCTTATCAGTTTCTTACTTAGGGCATGAGCAGTTCTTC. Its protein is CASSLSVSYLGHEQFF.

A few counts support this clonotype. The J gene is TRBJ2-3, the V gene TRBV7-2; TRBD2 matches at 7 bases. The CDR3 has 14 residues. V shed 11 bases, J shed 1 base, and the junction held 9 bases outside the gene matches. Germline V gives CDR1 SGHTA, CDR2 FQGNSA. The CDR3 protein is CAQGAGAGTDTQYF. CDR3 sequence (DNA): TGTGCCCAAGGGGCGGGAGCGGGCACAGATACGCAGTATTTT.

The table lists this clonotype with a few counts. The V and J genes are TRBV6-1 and TRBJ1-1; D call uncertain. This CDR3 is 13 amino acids long. From germline, CDR1 is MNHNS and CDR2 SASEGT. V was shortened by 7 bases and J by 0 bases, with 9 bases between the two germline ends. CDR3 sequence: CASNRLMNTEAFF. For the CDR3, the DNA is TGTGCCAGCAACCGACTCATGAACACTGAAGCTTTCTTT.

This chain links TRBV11-3 with TRBJ2-1; D not certain. The CDR3 spans 15 residues. Between the trimmed V and J ends, which lost 6 bases and 5 bases, there was a span of 17 bases. Germline loops: CDR1 SGHNT, CDR2 YENEEA. CDR3 nucleotide sequence: TGTGCCAGCAGTAGCAGACGCTCGGTGAACAATGAGCAGTTCTTC. Translated, it gives CASSSRRSVNNEQFF.

This chain connects TRBV7-9 to TRBJ2-7, with D possibly being TRBD1 or TRBD2 (5 bases each). Deletions cut 5 bases from V and 2 bases from J, with 13 bases between. Looked up from germline, CDR1 is SEHNR and CDR2 is FQNEAQ (reference sequence). CDR3 size: 14 residues. CDR3 in amino acids: CASSIGDGAYEQYV. The CDR3 coding sequence is TGTGCCAGCAGCATCGGGGACGGAGCCTACGAGCAGTACGTC.

This clonotype was counted a few times. The CDR3: CASSSPGQGLNEQFF. CDR3 DNA: TGTGCCAGCAGTTCGCCGGGACAGGGTTTGAATGAGCAGTTCTTC. The rearrangement joins TRBV27 to TRBJ2-1, with 9 nucleotides matching TRBD1. CDR3 length equals 15 residues. CDR1 is MNHEY and CDR2 is SMNVEV in the germline V gene (reference sequence). V trimming: 4 bases; J trimming: 7 bases; junction bases outside the gene matches: 8.

This clonotype was recorded many times. The rearrangement joins TRBV27 to TRBJ2-5; D remains unclear. V lost 3 bases to trimming and J lost 5 bases, with 10 bases between them. This CDR3 has 13 amino acids. Germline V CDR1 and CDR2: MNHEY, SMNVEV (reference sequence). This CDR3 reads CASSFLGPETQYF. CDR3 coding DNA: TGTGCCAGCAGTTTTCTGGGTCCGGAGACCCAGTACTTC.

This rearrangement joins TRBV20-1 to TRBJ2-4; 9 nucleotides agree with TRBD2. Trimming cost V 0 bases and J 2 bases; bases outside gene matches: 11. Germline CDR1 and CDR2: DFQATT and SNEGSKA (reference sequence). This CDR3 spans 18 amino acids. Here the CDR3 DNA reads TGCAGTGCTAGAGATGAGGCGGGAGGGCCCTTCCCCAAAAACATTCAGTACTTC. Residues: CSARDEAGGPFPKNIQYF.

The genes are TRBV7-9 and TRBJ2-7; possible D gene TRBD2, 7 bases. V lost 3 bases, J lost 1 base, and 10 bases lay in between. CDR1 and CDR2 (germline): SEHNR, FQNEAQ (reference sequence). The length of the CDR3 is 14 residues. The CDR3 nucleotides are TGTGCCAGCAGCTTTGGGGGGGCTTCCTACGAGCAGTACGTC. Translating it yields CASSFGGASYEQYV.

This clonotype was recorded at least ten times. This sequence joins TRBV11-2 and TRBJ2-3, with 11 bases that match TRBD2. The trim removed 2 bases at V and 6 bases at J, leaving 4 bases unmatched. The CDR3 runs 15 residues. Germline V gene sequence: CDR1 SGHAT, CDR2 FQNNGV. CDR3 loop: CASSLIAGGLDTQYF. The CDR3 DNA follows: TGTGCCAGCAGCTTAATAGCGGGAGGGCTGGATACGCAGTATTTT.

In DNA form, the CDR3 reads TGTGCCACCAGCAGAGCTGTGGGGACTAGTATTCCCGGGGAGCTGTTTTTT. As protein: CATSRAVGTSIPGELFF. The gene calls are TRBV15 and TRBJ2-2, with TRBD2 matching 8 bases. The CDR3 has 17 amino acids. Losses at the gene ends were 1 base for V and 6 bases for J; bases not matched to a gene: 10. Per the germline V gene, CDR1 is LNHNV and CDR2 is YYDKDF (reference sequence). The variable domain in full, completed from reference TRBV15 and TRBJ2-2, reads DAMVIQNPRYQVTQFGKPVTLSCSQTLNHNVMYWYQQKSSQAPKLLFHYYDKDFNNEADTPDNFQSRRPNTSFCFLDIRSPGLGDTAMYLCATSRAVGTSIPGELFFGEGSRLTVL.

J is TRBJ1-1 and V is TRBV10-1, with 11 bases aligning to TRBD1. This CDR3 is built from 15 residues. With 6 bases clipped from V and 4 bases from J, the junction kept 7 bases outside the gene matches. Germline V gene sequence: CDR1 WNHNN, CDR2 SYGVQD (reference sequence). The CDR3 coding sequence is TGCGCCAGCAGCGGACCGGGACAGGGGGGCACTGAAGCTTTCTTT. Amino acid sequence: CASSGPGQGGTEAFF.

This clonotype was picked up a small number of times. V gene TRBV4-1 combines with J gene TRBJ1-3; no firm D call. Germline V lookup: CDR1 MGHRA, CDR2 YSYEKL. With 4 bases removed from V and 4 bases from J, the gap between germline ends came to 14 bases. CDR3 length: 15 amino acids. The CDR3 is CASSPQENVGNTIYF. CDR3 DNA sequence: TGCGCCAGCAGCCCGCAAGAGAACGTGGGAAACACCATATATTTT.

This clonotype was found a few times. This chain joins TRBV7-9 and TRBJ2-1; D is ambiguous. With 1 base removed from V and 4 bases from J, the gap between germline ends came to 5 bases. From germline, CDR1 is SEHNR and CDR2 FQNEAQ (reference sequence). CDR3 length equals 13 residues. Here the CDR3 reads CASSLVGYNEQFF. DNA of the CDR3: TGTGCCAGCAGCTTAGTCGGGTACAATGAGCAGTTCTTC.

This clonotype has more than one count but fewer than ten. The V gene is TRBV7-9, the J gene TRBJ1-5, with D possibly matching TRBD1 (5 bases). The length of the CDR3 is 15 residues. Trimming took 5 bases from V and 5 from J, leaving 16 bases between them. Germline loops: CDR1 SEHNR, CDR2 FQNEAQ (reference sequence). This CDR3 reads CASSPDTRGDQPQHF. The CDR3 DNA reads as TGTGCCAGCAGCCCGGACACTCGGGGGGATCAGCCCCAGCATTTT.

This chain uses TRBV28 with TRBJ2-1; D gene uncertain. Trimming shortened V by 3 bases and J by 3 bases, and 9 bases separated the two germline ends. Germline V gene sequence: CDR1 MDHEN, CDR2 SYDVKM. The CDR3 contains 14 residues. The CDR3 loop reads CASSFMSVYNEQFF. The CDR3 DNA sequence: TGTGCCAGCAGTTTCATGTCGGTCTACAATGAGCAGTTCTTC.

This clonotype appeared many times. This chain links TRBV27 with TRBJ2-2; D not certain. The CDR3 covers 14 residues. V dropped 6 bases and J dropped 0 bases, with 8 bases sitting between them. Looked up from germline, CDR1 is MNHEY and CDR2 is SMNVEV (reference sequence). The CDR3 loop reads CASRDRANTGELFF. The CDR3 region has the DNA TGTGCCAGCAGGGACCGAGCGAACACCGGGGAGCTGTTTTTT.

V gene TRBV15 combines with J gene TRBJ1-1, with TRBD1 matching over 8 bases. This CDR3 spans 18 amino acids. V shed 0 bases, J shed 4 bases, and the junction held 13 bases outside the gene matches. Germline CDR1 reads LNHNV; CDR2 reads YYDKDF (reference sequence). The CDR3 protein is CATSRDAMGGTGSTEAFF. In nucleotides, the CDR3 is TGTGCCACCAGCAGAGACGCGATGGGCGGGACAGGTAGCACTGAAGCTTTCTTT.